This T cell receptor beta chain was sequenced for a study of blood T cell repertoires in COVID-19. Profiling relied on immunoSEQ multiplex PCR, and the TCRdb table lists in-frame clones only, not all of them. The sample consists of around 500,000 clones, approximately 90% of them appearing once. The germline V gene has CDR1 SGHRS and CDR2 YFSETQ. V was clipped by 2 bases and J by 0 bases; unmatched bases: 9. The CDR3 has 17 amino acids. This chain links TRBV5-1 with TRBJ1-1; 8 positions match TRBD1. Source material: PBMCs or T cells enriched from blood (not recorded which). The clonotype originates from a woman between 55 and 75 years old who had recovered from COVID-19. The CDR3 DNA follows: TGCGCCAGCAGCTTTTCTCCACAGGGGGGTATGAACACTGAAGCTTTCTTT. Its protein is CASSFSPQGGMNTEAFF.